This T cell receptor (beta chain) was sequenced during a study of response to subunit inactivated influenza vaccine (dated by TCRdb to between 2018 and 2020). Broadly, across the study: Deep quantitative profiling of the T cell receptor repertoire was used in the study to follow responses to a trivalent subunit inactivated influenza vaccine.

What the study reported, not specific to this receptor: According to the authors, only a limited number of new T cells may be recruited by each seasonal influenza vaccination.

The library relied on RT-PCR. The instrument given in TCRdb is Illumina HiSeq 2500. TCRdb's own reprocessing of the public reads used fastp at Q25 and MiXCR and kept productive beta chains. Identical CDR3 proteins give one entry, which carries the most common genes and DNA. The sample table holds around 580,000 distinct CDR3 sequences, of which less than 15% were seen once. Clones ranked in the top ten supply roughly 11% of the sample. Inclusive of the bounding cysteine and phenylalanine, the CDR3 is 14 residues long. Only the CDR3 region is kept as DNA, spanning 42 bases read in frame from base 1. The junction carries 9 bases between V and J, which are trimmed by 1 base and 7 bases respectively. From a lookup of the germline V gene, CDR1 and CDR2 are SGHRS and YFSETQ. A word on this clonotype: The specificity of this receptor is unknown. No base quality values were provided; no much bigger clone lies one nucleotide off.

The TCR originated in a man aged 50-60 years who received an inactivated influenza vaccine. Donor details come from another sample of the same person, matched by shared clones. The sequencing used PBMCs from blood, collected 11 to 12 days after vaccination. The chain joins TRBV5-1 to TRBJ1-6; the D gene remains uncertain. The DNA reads TGCGCCAGCAGCTTGCGCTTAGGAAATTCACCCCTCCACTTT. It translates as CASSLRLGNSPLHF.